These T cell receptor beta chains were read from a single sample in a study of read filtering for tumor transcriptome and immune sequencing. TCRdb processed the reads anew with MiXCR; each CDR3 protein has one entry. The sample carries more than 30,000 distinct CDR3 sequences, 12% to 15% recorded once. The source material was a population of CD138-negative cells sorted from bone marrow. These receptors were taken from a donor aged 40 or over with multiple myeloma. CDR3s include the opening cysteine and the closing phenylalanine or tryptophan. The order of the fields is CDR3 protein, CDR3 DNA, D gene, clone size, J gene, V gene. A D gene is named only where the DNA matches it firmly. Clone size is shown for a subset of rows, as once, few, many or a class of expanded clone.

CSANPTGLSYNEQFF | TGCAGTGCCAACCCGACAGGGCTCTCCTACAATGAGCAGTTCTTC | TRBD1 | many | TRBJ2-1 | TRBV20-1
CATQGSGRYEQYF | TGTGCCACTCAGGGGTCGGGCCGGTACGAGCAGTACTTC | - | many | TRBJ2-7 | TRBV6-1
CASSDNAGENTGELFF | TGTGCCAGCAGTGACAACGCAGGGGAGAACACCGGGGAGCTGTTTTTT | - | many | TRBJ2-2 | TRBV6-6
CASSSRGPANTGELFF | TGTGCCAGCAGCTCCAGGGGGCCAGCGAACACCGGGGAGCTGTTTTTT | TRBD1 | many | TRBJ2-2 | TRBV11-3
CASSLSSQGNQPQHF | TGTGCCAGCAGCTTATCCTCTCAGGGAAACCAGCCCCAGCATTTT | - | many | TRBJ1-5 | TRBV7-2
CASSESPKRGGSYNEQFF | TGCGCCAGCAGTGAGTCGCCCAAGCGGGGGGGGTCCTACAATGAGCAGTTCTTC | TRBD2 | many | TRBJ2-1 | TRBV10-1
CASSLAVQSPGEQYF | TGCGCCAGCAGCTTGGCCGTACAGTCCCCTGGAGAGCAGTACTTC | - | - | TRBJ2-7 | TRBV5-1
CASRQQGIGTDTQYF | TGTGCCAGCAGACAACAGGGTATAGGGACAGATACGCAGTATTTT | - | many | TRBJ2-3 | TRBV2
CASSLTETYEQYF | TGTGCCAGCAGCTTGACGGAAACCTACGAGCAGTACTTC | - | many | TRBJ2-7 | TRBV7-9
CSARGRTDTEAFF | TGCAGTGCTAGAGGTCGGACGGACACTGAAGCTTTCTTT | - | many | TRBJ1-1 | TRBV20-1